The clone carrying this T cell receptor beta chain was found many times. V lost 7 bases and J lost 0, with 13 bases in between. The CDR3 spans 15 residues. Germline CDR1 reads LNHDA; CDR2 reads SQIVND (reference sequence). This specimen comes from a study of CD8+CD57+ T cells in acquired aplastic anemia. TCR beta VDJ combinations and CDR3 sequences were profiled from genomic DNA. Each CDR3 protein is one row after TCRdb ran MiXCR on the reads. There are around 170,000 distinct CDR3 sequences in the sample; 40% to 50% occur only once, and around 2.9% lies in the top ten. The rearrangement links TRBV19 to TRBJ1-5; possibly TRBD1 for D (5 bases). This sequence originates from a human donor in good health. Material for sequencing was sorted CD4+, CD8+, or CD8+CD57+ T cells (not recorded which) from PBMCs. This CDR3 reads CASMAPGDSNQPQHF. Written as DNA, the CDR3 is TGTGCCAGTATGGCCCCGGGGGATAGCAATCAGCCCCAGCATTTT.